This T cell receptor beta chain was sequenced during a study of blood T cell repertoires in COVID-19. The CDR3 loop spans 12 amino acids. Deletions cut 3 bases from V and 7 bases from J, with 9 bases between. Using immunoSEQ multiplex PCR, the repertoire was profiled, and TCRdb retains in-frame clones only, with some absent. Found here are around 250,000 clones, about 83% of them singletons; the top ten hold about 6%. Seattle's enrolled individuals joined amid active infection and were then monitored longitudinally. The chain employs TRBV23-1 and TRBJ1-2, with a weak D call TRBD1 (5 bases). TRBV23-1 is placed among ORFs of uncertain function. Sequencing was carried out using peripheral blood. The origin of this receptor is a woman of 80 years or more with COVID-19, enrolled during active disease. For the CDR3, the DNA is TGCGCCAGCAGTCACAGGGTTGGTGGCTACACCTTC. It encodes CASSHRVGGYTF.